These 4 T cell receptor beta chains came from one sample sequenced in a study of cytomegalovirus exposure and HLA in healthy donors. The study ran its PCR with 60 Vbeta and 13 Jbeta primers. Some clones are missing from TCRdb's copy, which holds only in-frame ones; the method was immunoSEQ multiplex PCR. The sample yields about 150,000 clones, approximately 71% seen once. The sample taken for sequencing was PBMCs. Receptors were obtained from a man younger than 40 in good health and CMV-seropositive.

This CDR3 is CASLLNYEQYF. CDR3 in DNA: TGTGCCAGCCTTCTTAATTACGAGCAGTACTTC. This chain links TRBV28 with TRBJ2-7; unclear D gene. Germline lookup yields CDR1 MDHEN and CDR2 SYDVKM. The V end was cut by 8 bases, the J end by 4 bases, with 9 bases between. The CDR3 has 11 residues.

The rearrangement joins TRBV10-3 to TRBJ2-7; perhaps TRBD2 as D (6 bases). Per the germline V gene, CDR1 is ENHRY and CDR2 is SYGVKD. The V and J ends lost 3 bases and 6 bases respectively, with 15 bases between them. The CDR3 sequence is 14 residues long. The CDR3 nucleotides are TGTGCCATCAGTGACGTGACGGAGGGGTTCGAGCAGTACTTC. This translates into CAISDVTEGFEQYF.

This clone was found a few times. The CDR3 DNA reads as TGTGCCAGCAGCCTCGATTTTGGGACGGGTCGACAGGGGCTAAGGGAGACCCAGTACTTC. Amino acids: CASSLDFGTGRQGLRETQYF. The V gene is TRBV11-3, the J gene TRBJ2-5, with 8 bases identical to TRBD1. Looked up from germline, CDR1 is SGHNT and CDR2 is YENEEA. V shed 5 bases and J 5 bases; nucleotides not matched to a gene: 25. This CDR3 is built from 20 residues.

The genes are TRBV5-1 and TRBJ2-1, with TRBD2 matching over 8 bases. This CDR3 region has 15 residues. The germline V gene has CDR1 SGHRS and CDR2 YFSETQ. Trimming at V came to 0 bases and at J to 3 bases, leaving 2 bases not matched to a gene. CDR3 region: CASSLATSGYNEQFF. The CDR3 bases are TGCGCCAGCAGCTTGGCCACTAGCGGCTACAATGAGCAGTTCTTC.